The table lists the clone carrying this T cell receptor beta chain with a few counts. Antigen unknown. All of the isolated RNA was reverse transcribed, so expressed TCRB transcripts were sequenced. Data came from immunoSEQ multiplex PCR; TCRdb stores just in-frame clones and leaves some out. The table records about 210,000 clones, around 9.9% of them present only once. CDR3 size: 14 residues. CDR1 is SGHKS, CDR2 YYEKEE, per germline (reference sequence). V was clipped by 2 bases and J by 3 bases, with 12 bases between them. The record originates from a study of beta chain features in type 1 diabetes. Study-wide points: Any HLA effect on TCRB rearrangement was left unresolved by small sub-analyses. Sequencing of cDNA might inflate the share of cells that strongly express TCR. Shorter TCRB CDR3s, moderately but significantly so, were found in Type 1 diabetes patients in all four CD4+ subsets.

The chain is built from TRBV5-5 and TRBJ2-7, with D perhaps TRBD2 (5 bases). The clonotype originates from a man between 18 and 29 years old in good health. Sequencing input: central memory CD4+ T cells from blood. The CDR3 protein is CASSFDGNSYEQYF. DNA of the CDR3: TGTGCCAGCAGCTTTGACGGGAATAGCTACGAGCAGTACTTC.